This T cell receptor beta chain comes out of a study of Graves' ophthalmopathy and Graves' hyperthyroidism. V was shortened by 5 bases and J by 5 bases, with 18 bases between the two germline ends. This CDR3 is 15 amino acids long. Germline V lookup: CDR1 SGHNT, CDR2 YENEEA. Amplified TCR beta CDR3 regions were obtained using RNA transcripts as template. First-round RT-PCR relied on HTBI primers, and a second-round multiplex PCR came next. Each CDR3 protein gets one entry after TCRdb re-called the multiplex PCR reads with MiXCR. The sample yields 220,000 or so distinct CDR3 sequences, around a fifth seen once. This clonotype came up many times. The PBMCs used were ones drawn from 10 ml of fresh peripheral blood.

The chain couples TRBV11-3 to TRBJ1-1; TRBD1 might be the D (6 bases). This TCR derives from a woman between 50 and 59 years old with Graves' ophthalmopathy. Sample: peripheral blood. CDR3 protein: CASSPRGGKETEAFF. CDR3 sequence (DNA): TGTGCCAGCAGCCCTAGGGGGGGCAAAGAGACTGAAGCTTTCTTT.